This TCR beta chain was observed in a study of early T cells in non-severe SARS-CoV-2 infection. V dropped 0 bases and J dropped 3; count of bases not matched to a gene: 1. Germline V lookup: CDR1 SGHRS, CDR2 YFSETQ. The CDR3 sequence is 15 residues long. MiXCR, run by TCRdb on the 5' RACE reads, gives a single entry per CDR3 protein. The table shows under 85,000 distinct CDR3 sequences, with 9.5% to 15% occurring only once. The sequence came from an adult who was a healthcare worker with PCR-confirmed SARS-CoV-2 infection or an uninfected control (not recorded which). Sequencing was done on a sample of whole blood. The chain has TRBV5-1 and TRBJ2-1; 9 nucleotides agree with TRBD2. CDR3 DNA sequence: TGCGCCAGCAGCTTGGGTAGCGGGAGCTACAATGAGCAGTTCTTC. Translated, it gives CASSLGSGSYNEQFF. Together with reference TRBV5-1 and TRBJ2-1, the CDR3 gives the full variable domain: KAGVTQTPRYLIKTRGQQVTLSCSPISGHRSVSWYQQTPGQGLQFLFEYFSETQRNKGNFPGRFSGRQFSNSRSEMNVSTLELGDSALYLCASSLGSGSYNEQFFGPGTRLTVL.